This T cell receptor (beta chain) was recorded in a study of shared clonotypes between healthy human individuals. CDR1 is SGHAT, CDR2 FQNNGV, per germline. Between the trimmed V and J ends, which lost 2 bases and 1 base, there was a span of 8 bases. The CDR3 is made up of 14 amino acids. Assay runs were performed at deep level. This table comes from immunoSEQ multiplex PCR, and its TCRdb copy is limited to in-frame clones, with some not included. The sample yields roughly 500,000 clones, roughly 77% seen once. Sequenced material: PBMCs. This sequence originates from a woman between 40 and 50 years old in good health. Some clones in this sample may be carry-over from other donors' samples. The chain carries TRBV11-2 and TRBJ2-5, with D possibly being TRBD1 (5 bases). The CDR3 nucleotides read TGTGCCAGCAGCTTACAGGGTGCCCAAGAGACCCAGTACTTC. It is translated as CASSLQGAQETQYF.